The source of this T cell receptor (beta chain) is a study of T-cell memory formation after mild COVID-19. Whole-study context: TCR clusters mostly belonged to single donors. Overall study findings and caveats: Pre-infection memory carried some responding clones, suggesting that cross-reactive memory joined.

CDR1 and CDR2 from the germline V gene are SGHDN and FVKESK. Trimming cost V 0 bases and J 5 bases, with 10 bases left between them. The CDR3 runs to 14 residues. Libraries for TCRalpha and TCRbeta carried sample barcodes and unique molecular identifiers via 5'RACE. Each CDR3 protein is one row after TCRdb ran MiXCR on the 5' RACE reads. The sample consists of fewer than 50,000 distinct CDR3 sequences, approximately 6.8% of them appearing once. In the case of this clonotype: Its target is unknown.

The sequence came from a young man who had mild COVID-19 (a few samples of this study predate the infection). Cell type and time point are not known. The chain combines TRBV14 with TRBJ2-5; D not certain. Sequencing input: PBMCs or a T cell subset sorted from them (not recorded which). Here the CDR3 reads CASSQDSSRETQYF. In DNA form, the CDR3 reads TGTGCCAGCAGCCAAGACTCAAGCAGGGAGACCCAGTACTTC.